This T cell receptor (beta chain) was identified in a study of blood T cell repertoires in COVID-19. On the study more broadly: Samples taken during acute and convalescent COVID-19 were collected in the United States, Italy and Spain. T cells, B-cell-depleted T cells, or PBMCs supplied cDNA or gDNA.

Per the study methods: Reference gene primers were amplified, and this amplification served to estimate nucleated cell counts. The protocol was immunoSEQ multiplex PCR, while the TCRdb copy is restricted to in-frame clones and leaves out a portion. V, J and clone size were drawn from that table, and D and trimming were deduced from the DNA. Of 150,000 to 200,000 clones listed, about 88% are singletons. V was cut by 6 bases and J by 0 bases, with 18 bases left in between. The germline CDR1 and CDR2 sequences are MDHEN and SYDVKM. The CDR3 runs to 17 residues. The sequenced sample was peripheral blood. The rearrangement joins TRBV28 to TRBJ2-1; possibly TRBD2 for D (6 bases). The origin of this receptor is a woman aged 80 or older in a cohort sampled during active or convalescent COVID-19. In nucleotides, the CDR3 is TGTGCCAGCAGGATCCTCGGGACTCCGAGCTCCTACAATGAGCAGTTCTTC. Protein product: CASRILGTPSSYNEQFF.